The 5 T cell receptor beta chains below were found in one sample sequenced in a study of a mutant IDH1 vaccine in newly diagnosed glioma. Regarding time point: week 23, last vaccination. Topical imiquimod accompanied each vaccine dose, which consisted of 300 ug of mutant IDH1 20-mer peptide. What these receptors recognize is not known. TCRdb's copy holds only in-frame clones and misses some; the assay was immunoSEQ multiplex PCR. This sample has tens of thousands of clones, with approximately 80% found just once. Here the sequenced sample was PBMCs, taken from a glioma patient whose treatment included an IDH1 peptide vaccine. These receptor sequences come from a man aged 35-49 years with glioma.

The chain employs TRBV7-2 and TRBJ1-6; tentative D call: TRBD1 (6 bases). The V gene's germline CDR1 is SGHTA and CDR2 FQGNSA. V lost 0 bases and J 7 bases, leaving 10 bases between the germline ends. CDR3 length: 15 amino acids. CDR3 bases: TGTGCCAGCAGCTTAGCCACCGGGGGCAATTCACCCCTCCACTTT. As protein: CASSLATGGNSPLHF. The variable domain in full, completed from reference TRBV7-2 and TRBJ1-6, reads GAGVSQSPSNKVTEKGKDVELRCDPISGHTALYWYRQSLGQGLEFLIYFQGNSAPDKSGLPSDRFSAERTGGSVSTLTIQRTQQEDSAVYLCASSLATGGNSPLHFGNGTRLTVT.

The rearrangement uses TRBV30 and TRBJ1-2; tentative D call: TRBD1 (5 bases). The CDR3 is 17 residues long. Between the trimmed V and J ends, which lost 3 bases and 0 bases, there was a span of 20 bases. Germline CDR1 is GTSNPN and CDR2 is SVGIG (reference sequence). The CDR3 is CAWSIGTEYITNYGYTF. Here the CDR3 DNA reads TGTGCCTGGAGCATAGGGACCGAATATATCACTAACTATGGCTACACCTTC.

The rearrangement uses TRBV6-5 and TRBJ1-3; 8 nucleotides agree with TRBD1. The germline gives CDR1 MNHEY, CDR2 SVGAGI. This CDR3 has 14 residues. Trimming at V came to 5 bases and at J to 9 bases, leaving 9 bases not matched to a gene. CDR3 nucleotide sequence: TGTGCCAGCAGTCAAGCAGGGGGCCCTAGCACCATATATTTT. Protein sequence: CASSQAGGPSTIYF.

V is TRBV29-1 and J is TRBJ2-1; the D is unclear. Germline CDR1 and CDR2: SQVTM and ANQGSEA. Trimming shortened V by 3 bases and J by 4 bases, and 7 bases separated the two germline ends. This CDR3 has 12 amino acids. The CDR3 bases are TGCAGCGTTGATTGGCAGTACAATGAGCAGTTCTTC. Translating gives CSVDWQYNEQFF.

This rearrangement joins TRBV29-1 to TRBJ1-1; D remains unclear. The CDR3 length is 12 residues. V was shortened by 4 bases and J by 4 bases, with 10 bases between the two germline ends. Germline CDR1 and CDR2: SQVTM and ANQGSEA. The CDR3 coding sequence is TGCAGCGTTGGGTGGGGAAGCACTGAAGCTTTCTTT. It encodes CSVGWGSTEAFF.